A selection of T cell receptor beta chains follows, all from one sample in a study of blood T cell repertoires in COVID-19. Generated by immunoSEQ multiplex PCR, the TCRdb table keeps only in-frame clones and is missing some. The data show approximately 170,000 clones, roughly 85% seen once. Material for sequencing was PBMCs or T cells enriched from blood (not recorded which). The receptors here all came from a young woman who had recovered from COVID-19. The conserved cysteine and the conserved F or W are not part of the CDR3 here.

CDR3 protein: ASSPGQGWTDTQY
J gene: TRBJ2-3
V gene: TRBV7-4

CDR3 protein: ASSGSGSGADTQY
J gene: TRBJ2-3
V gene: TRBV9

CDR3 protein: ASFEGTSGEKLF
J gene: TRBJ1-4
V gene: TRBV28

CDR3 protein: ASSFEGVSSYNSPLH
J gene: TRBJ1-6
V gene: TRBV7-2

CDR3 protein: ASSPAGRGQPQH
J gene: TRBJ1-5
V gene: TRBV7-9

CDR3 protein: ASSLAGRLADTQY
J gene: TRBJ2-3
V gene: TRBV5-1

CDR3 protein: ASSKAGGGGIGEQY
J gene: TRBJ2-7
V gene: TRBV21-1

CDR3 protein: ASSLARLGTGREKLF
J gene: TRBJ1-4
V gene: TRBV5-1

CDR3 protein: ASSQRHGRVNYGYT
J gene: TRBJ1-2
V gene: TRBV3-1/TRBV3-2

CDR3 protein: ASSQGTATGGAF
J gene: TRBJ1-1
V gene: TRBV4-3

CDR3 protein: ASNALRQNSNQPQH
J gene: TRBJ1-5
V gene: TRBV28

CDR3 protein: ARSLWGQKYTGELF
J gene: TRBJ2-2
V gene: TRBV5-3

CDR3 protein: ASSLPTGTVYGYT
J gene: TRBJ1-2
V gene: TRBV28

CDR3 protein: ASSPGTVRHEQY
J gene: TRBJ2-7
V gene: TRBV28

CDR3 protein: ASSPQGIYEQY
J gene: TRBJ2-7
V gene: TRBV19

CDR3 protein: ASSEGLAAGYEQY
J gene: TRBJ2-7
V gene: TRBV10-1

CDR3 protein: ASSIDRGNQPQH
J gene: TRBJ1-5
V gene: TRBV19

CDR3 protein: ASSTIRQGYT
J gene: TRBJ1-2
V gene: TRBV6-2/TRBV6-3

CDR3 protein: ASSLFRGDTEAF
J gene: TRBJ1-1
V gene: TRBV11-1

CDR3 protein: ASSLQVTGNTIY
J gene: TRBJ1-3
V gene: TRBV11-2

CDR3 protein: AIADYNSPLH
J gene: TRBJ1-6
V gene: TRBV10-3

CDR3 protein: ASSVVGQGGSEAF
J gene: TRBJ1-1
V gene: TRBV9

CDR3 protein: ASSLVQRTTEAF
J gene: TRBJ1-1
V gene: TRBV19

CDR3 protein: ASSLHRGRDLYEQY
J gene: TRBJ2-7
V gene: TRBV3-1/TRBV3-2

CDR3 protein: ASSPILEGTEAF
J gene: TRBJ1-1
V gene: TRBV9

CDR3 protein: VTGMDINSPLH
J gene: TRBJ1-6
V gene: TRBV11-2

CDR3 protein: AARAGGMIETQY
J gene: TRBJ2-5
V gene: TRBV18

CDR3 protein: ASSRSNQPQH
J gene: TRBJ1-5
V gene: TRBV6-1

CDR3 protein: ASSLGQGSYGYT
J gene: TRBJ1-2
V gene: TRBV11-2

CDR3 protein: ASSPVDYGYT
J gene: TRBJ1-2
V gene: TRBV7-9

CDR3 protein: ASSSYTDTQY
J gene: TRBJ2-3
V gene: TRBV7-2

CDR3 protein: ASGRLAIHTDTQY
J gene: TRBJ2-3
V gene: TRBV2

CDR3 protein: ASSFGGRATDTQY
J gene: TRBJ2-3
V gene: TRBV7-6

CDR3 protein: ASSLGPGDEQF
J gene: TRBJ2-1
V gene: TRBV11-3

CDR3 protein: ASSKGTTGGNEQF
J gene: TRBJ2-1
V gene: TRBV7-6

CDR3 protein: ASRGQGNQPQH
J gene: TRBJ1-5
V gene: TRBV27

CDR3 protein: ASRHRASNTEAF
J gene: TRBJ1-1
V gene: TRBV6-5

CDR3 protein: ASRRGPISEAAF
J gene: TRBJ1-1
V gene: TRBV4-1

CDR3 protein: ASSSTSGSDNEQF
J gene: TRBJ2-1
V gene: TRBV5-1

CDR3 protein: ASSLGRGDTEAF
J gene: TRBJ1-1
V gene: TRBV5-6

CDR3 protein: ASSRVQAGGVNEQF
J gene: TRBJ2-1
V gene: TRBV11-1

CDR3 protein: ASAGQMGNQPQH
J gene: TRBJ1-5
V gene: TRBV2

CDR3 protein: ASSGSPGFNQPQH
J gene: TRBJ1-5
V gene: TRBV19

CDR3 protein: ASSETGTAGANVLT
J gene: TRBJ2-6
V gene: TRBV6-4

CDR3 protein: ASSQFVTGELF
J gene: TRBJ2-2
V gene: TRBV4-1

CDR3 protein: ASSIDGQGRGYGYT
J gene: TRBJ1-2
V gene: TRBV19

CDR3 protein: ASSLGLANHEQY
J gene: TRBJ2-7
V gene: TRBV27

CDR3 protein: ASSQGSGGPYEQY
J gene: TRBJ2-7
V gene: TRBV4-2

CDR3 protein: ASSLVGQGQGNEKLF
J gene: TRBJ1-4
V gene: TRBV5-1

CDR3 protein: ASSLLGLDSTDTQY
J gene: TRBJ2-3
V gene: TRBV5-4

CDR3 protein: ASSPTFRTSEVQY
J gene: TRBJ2-7
V gene: TRBV11-2

CDR3 protein: ASSQDLQTQY
J gene: TRBJ2-5
V gene: TRBV4-1

CDR3 protein: ASSDGTGPNEQF
J gene: TRBJ2-1
V gene: TRBV6-4

CDR3 protein: SVQPTGTKDGYT
J gene: TRBJ1-2
V gene: TRBV29-1

CDR3 protein: ASSRTVNQPQH
J gene: TRBJ1-5
V gene: TRBV28